These 32 T cell receptor beta chains were all obtained from the same sample, sequenced in a study of blood T cell repertoires in COVID-19. The protocol was immunoSEQ multiplex PCR, while the TCRdb copy is restricted to in-frame clones and leaves out a portion. The sample lists about 300,000 clones; around nine tenths were seen once. The sequenced sample consisted of PBMCs or T cells enriched from blood (not recorded which). All receptors come from a woman aged 18-29 years who had recovered from COVID-19.

In this sample, this clone turned up once. This rearrangement joins TRBV12-3 or TRBV12-4 to TRBJ2-7, with a tentative D call TRBD1 (6 bases). With 7 bases removed from V and 3 bases from J, the gap between germline ends came to 13 bases. CDR3 length: 13 residues. CDR3 DNA sequence: TGTGCCAGCACTGTTCAACAGGGCTACGAGCAGTACTTC. Translated: CASTVQQGYEQYF.

This rearrangement joins TRBV30 to TRBJ1-2; D call uncertain. The V gene lost 0 bases and the J gene lost 8 bases, with 13 bases spanning the gap. This CDR3 contains 13 residues. In germline, CDR1 is GTSNPN, CDR2 SVGIG (reference sequence). This CDR3 reads CAWSVRRDWGYTF. The DNA of the CDR3 is TGTGCCTGGAGTGTACGGAGGGATTGGGGCTACACCTTC. Drawing the rest from reference TRBV30 and TRBJ1-2, the complete variable domain is SQTIHQWPATLVQPVGSPLSLECTVEGTSNPNLYWYRQAAGRGLQLLFYSVGIGQISSEVPQNLSASRPQDRQFILSSKKLLLSDSGFYLCAWSVRRDWGYTFGSGTRLTVV.

The chain uses TRBV23-1 and TRBJ2-7; D is uncertain. TRBV23-1 is filed as an ORF, its function uncertain. The V and J ends lost 1 base and 3 bases respectively, with 7 bases between them. This CDR3 is 13 amino acids long. The CDR3 bases are TGCGCCAGCAGTCAATGGCCCTGCTACGAGCAGTACTTC. This encodes CASSQWPCYEQYF.

The chain carries TRBV2 and TRBJ2-1, with D hard to call. The V and J ends lost 4 bases and 3 bases respectively, with 7 bases between them. In germline, CDR1 is SNHLY, CDR2 FYNNEI. The CDR3 length is 13 residues. The CDR3 here is CASSGSDYNEQFF. The CDR3 region has the DNA TGTGCCAGCAGTGGTTCAGACTACAATGAGCAGTTCTTC.

J is TRBJ2-1 and V is TRBV11-2; a weak D match, TRBD1 (5 bases). Germline assignment: CDR1 SGHAT and CDR2 FQNNGV. This CDR3 spans 12 amino acids. Trimming took off 5 bases at V and 5 bases at J, with 7 bases between the two ends. CDR3 in amino acids: CASSQGDNEQFF. In DNA, the CDR3 is TGTGCCAGCAGCCAAGGGGACAATGAGCAGTTCTTC.

The chain links TRBV13 to TRBJ2-1; 10 bases fit TRBD2. Trimming at V came to 7 bases and at J to 7 bases, leaving 10 bases not matched to a gene. CDR3 length equals 15 residues. From germline, CDR1 is PRHDT and CDR2 FYEKMQ (reference sequence). This chain's CDR3 is CASNLAGALGNEQFF. The CDR3 DNA follows: TGTGCCAGCAACCTAGCGGGGGCTCTTGGGAATGAGCAGTTCTTC.

The rearrangement joins TRBV24-1 to TRBJ2-1; TRBD2 aligns across 9 bases. The CDR3 is made up of 15 amino acids. V lost 5 bases, J lost 5 bases, and 6 bases stayed unmatched. Germline V gene sequence: CDR1 KGHDR, CDR2 SFDVKD. In DNA, the CDR3 is TGTGCCACCAGTGTCCGGACTAGCGCAGACAATGAGCAGTTCTTC. Its protein product is CATSVRTSADNEQFF.

The CDR3 protein is CASSLGRTSNIQYF. The CDR3 coding sequence is TGCGCCAGCAGCTTGGGTCGGACTTCGAACATTCAGTACTTC. The gene calls are TRBV5-1 and TRBJ2-4; the D gene is possibly TRBD2 (5 bases). The V gene lost 0 bases and the J gene lost 7 bases, with 11 bases spanning the gap. This CDR3 region has 14 residues. The V gene's germline CDR1 is SGHRS and CDR2 YFSETQ.

The chain joins TRBV5-4 to TRBJ1-2, with TRBD1 matching over 10 bases. V was pared by 2 bases and J by 8 bases, with 6 bases of the junction left unmatched. The length of the CDR3 is 14 residues. Germline V gene sequence: CDR1 SGHNT, CDR2 YYREEE (reference sequence). The CDR3 sequence: CASSFPGQGSGYTF. The CDR3 DNA is TGTGCCAGCAGCTTTCCGGGACAGGGGTCGGGCTACACCTTC.

The chain employs TRBV9 and TRBJ2-3; 8 nucleotides match TRBD2. Germline CDR1 SGDLS, CDR2 YYNGEE. The J segment lost 2 bases and the V segment lost 3 bases, leaving 11 bases of the junction unmatched. CDR3 length: 17 amino acids. CDR3 coding DNA: TGTGCCAGCAGCGCTCGGCAGGCTAGCGGGTACACAGATACGCAGTATTTT. This codes for CASSARQASGYTDTQYF. Using reference TRBV9 and TRBJ2-3 for the parts outside the CDR3, the full variable domain is DSGVTQTPKHLITATGQRVTLRCSPRSGDLSVYWYQQSLDQGLQFLIQYYNGEERAKGNILERFSAQQFPDLHSELNLSSLELGDSALYFCASSARQASGYTDTQYFGPGTRLTVL.

This chain links TRBV6-4 with TRBJ1-5; the D is unclear. Germline CDR1 reads MRHNA; CDR2 reads SNTAGT. The V gene lost 3 bases and the J gene lost 0 bases, with 6 bases spanning the gap. The CDR3 sequence is 14 residues long. CDR3 nucleotide sequence: TGTGCCAGCAGTGATAAATATAGCAATCAGCCCCAGCATTTT. Residues: CASSDKYSNQPQHF.

This chain joins TRBV28 and TRBJ1-2; tentatively, D is TRBD1 (6 bases). The germline V and J ends were trimmed by 6 bases and 2 bases, with 10 bases remaining between them. The germline V gene encodes CDR1 MDHEN and CDR2 SYDVKM. The CDR3 is 13 amino acids. The CDR3 DNA follows: TGTGCCAGCAGGGAGACAGGAAACTATGGCTACACCTTC. This translates into CASRETGNYGYTF.

This chain joins TRBV5-8 and TRBJ1-1; no clear D. This CDR3 is 14 amino acids long. Germline CDR1 reads SGHTS; CDR2 reads YDEGEE. V lost 1 base to trimming and J lost 5 bases, with 12 bases between them. The CDR3 bases are TGTGCCAGCAGCTTGAACCCTATTTCTACTGAAGCTTTCTTT. It translates to CASSLNPISTEAFF.

The V and J genes are TRBV5-4 and TRBJ2-3; 10 bases line up with TRBD2. This CDR3 is built from 18 residues. Germline V gene data show CDR1 as SGHNT and CDR2 as YYREEE (reference sequence). The V segment lost 0 bases and the J segment 2 bases; nucleotides outside the gene matches: 9. Here the CDR3 DNA reads TGTGCCAGCAGCTTGGAGATCGGTAGCGGGGGGTACACAGATACGCAGTATTTT. Protein: CASSLEIGSGGYTDTQYF.

This chain joins TRBV7-9 and TRBJ2-7; D call uncertain. The germline gives CDR1 SEHNR, CDR2 FQNEAQ (reference sequence). Trimming took off 3 bases at V and 5 bases at J, with 5 bases between the two ends. CDR3 length equals 11 residues. The CDR3 region is CASSFSHEQYF. CDR3 in DNA: TGTGCCAGCAGCTTCAGTCACGAGCAGTACTTC.

The rearrangement links TRBV19 to TRBJ1-1; unclear D gene. Germline-derived CDR1 and CDR2 are LNHDA and SQIVND (reference sequence). V shed 1 base and J shed 4 bases, with 10 bases lying between them. This CDR3 has 14 amino acids. The CDR3, as DNA: TGTGCCAGTAGTATAGTATCAGGCTCCACTGAAGCTTTCTTT. It specifies CASSIVSGSTEAFF.

There are a few counts of this clone. The rearrangement joins TRBV6-1 to TRBJ2-3; 11 nucleotides agree with TRBD2. Unmatched junction bases numbered 6, after V lost 2 bases and J lost 2 bases. The CDR3 extends over 17 amino acids. Germline V gene data show CDR1 as MNHNS and CDR2 as SASEGT. Here the CDR3 reads CASSESIAGGDTDTQYF. The DNA of the CDR3 is TGTGCCAGCAGTGAATCGATAGCGGGGGGGGACACAGATACGCAGTATTTT.

The chain joins TRBV30 to TRBJ1-5, with 8 bases aligning to TRBD1. CDR3 length: 14 residues. Germline V gene sequence: CDR1 GTSNPN, CDR2 SVGIG (reference sequence). The V segment lost 2 bases and the J segment 6 bases; nucleotides outside the gene matches: 6. CDR3 residues: CAWSLGQGTQPQHF. In nucleotides, the CDR3 is TGTGCCTGGAGTCTTGGACAGGGAACTCAGCCCCAGCATTTT.

V usage is TRBV2 and J usage is TRBJ1-5; possible D gene TRBD1, 6 bases. The CDR3 sequence is 15 residues long. Trimming pared 3 bases from V and 2 bases from J, leaving 11 bases between. Germline-derived CDR1 and CDR2 are SNHLY and FYNNEI. The CDR3, as DNA: TGTGCCAGCAGTGAGGGGGCAGGGGGCAATCAGCCCCAGCATTTT. Translated: CASSEGAGGNQPQHF.

In nucleotides, the CDR3 is TGTGCCAGCAGACTGGGGGGGGTATCGGAGACTGAAGCTTTCTTT. Translation: CASRLGGVSETEAFF. The chain has TRBV5-4 and TRBJ1-1; D perhaps matches TRBD1 (5 bases). V lost 5 bases and J lost 5, with 19 bases in between. The CDR3 consists of 15 residues. The germline V gene encodes CDR1 SGHNT and CDR2 YYREEE (reference sequence).

The J gene is TRBJ1-5, the V gene TRBV28, with D unclear. Looked up from germline, CDR1 is MDHEN and CDR2 is SYDVKM. This CDR3 has 15 amino acids. V was clipped by 2 bases and J by 2 bases, with 10 bases between them. The CDR3 spells CASSLRFQGNQPQHF. The CDR3, as DNA: TGTGCCAGCAGTTTACGGTTTCAGGGCAATCAGCCCCAGCATTTT.

The chain has TRBV2 and TRBJ1-5; maybe TRBD1 (5 bases). The CDR3 length is 13 residues. V was clipped by 3 bases and J by 4 bases, with 7 bases between them. Germline CDR1 SNHLY, CDR2 FYNNEI. CDR3 sequence reads: CASSDGGNQPQHF. As DNA, the CDR3 is TGTGCCAGCAGTGACGGGGGTAATCAGCCCCAGCATTTT.

This chain uses TRBV5-8 with TRBJ2-2; a possible D gene is TRBD2 (6 bases). Trimming left V 3 bases short and J 0 bases short, with 12 bases between. Germline lookup yields CDR1 SGHTS and CDR2 YDEGEE. CDR3 length equals 16 residues. CDR3 protein: CASSSRRLANTGELFF. In DNA form, the CDR3 reads TGTGCCAGCAGCTCCCGGAGACTAGCGAACACCGGGGAGCTGTTTTTT.

The genes are TRBV28 and TRBJ1-2; 8 nucleotides match TRBD1. The germline V gene has CDR1 MDHEN and CDR2 SYDVKM. The CDR3 spans 18 residues. With 2 bases clipped from V and 5 bases from J, the junction kept 16 bases outside the gene matches. CDR3 bases: TGTGCCAGCAGTTTACACGCTGGGACAGGCTCAGCGGTATATGGCTACACCTTC. Translation gives CASSLHAGTGSAVYGYTF.

The chain has TRBV2 and TRBJ1-1, with 9 bases lining up with TRBD1. V shed 2 bases, J shed 7 bases, and the junction held 8 bases outside the gene matches. CDR3 length: 15 residues. Germline V gene data show CDR1 as SNHLY and CDR2 as FYNNEI. The CDR3 nucleotides are TGTGCCAGCAGTGAATTGGACAGGGGATCGGTTGAAGCTTTCTTT. Protein: CASSELDRGSVEAFF.

The chain is built from TRBV7-9 and TRBJ2-7; D is possibly TRBD1 (6 bases). From germline, CDR1 is SEHNR and CDR2 FQNEAQ (reference sequence). The CDR3 spans 14 residues. V was clipped by 8 bases and J by 2 bases, with 16 bases between them. CDR3: CASGEKGGTYEQYF. In DNA, the CDR3 is TGTGCCAGCGGGGAAAAAGGGGGTACCTACGAGCAGTACTTC.

CDR3 sequence reads: CASPRTSGGNEQFF. The CDR3 DNA sequence: TGTGCCAGCCCTAGGACTAGCGGGGGGAATGAGCAGTTCTTC. The chain recombines TRBV6-5 with TRBJ2-1, with TRBD2 matching over 14 bases. The CDR3 is 14 amino acids. V dropped 8 bases and J dropped 7; count of bases not matched to a gene: 4. CDR1 is MNHEY, CDR2 SVGAGI, per germline.

V usage is TRBV3-1 (or the pseudogene TRBV3-2) and J usage is TRBJ2-7; 7 bases agree with TRBD1. The CDR3 is made up of 14 amino acids. The ends lost 4 bases at V and 2 bases at J; junction bases unmatched: 5. The germline CDR1 and CDR2 sequences are LGHDT and YNNKEL (reference sequence). CDR3 sequence reads: CASSPSDRAYEQYF. CDR3 nucleotide sequence: TGTGCCAGCAGCCCGTCTGACAGGGCCTACGAGCAGTACTTC.

The chain carries TRBV3-1 (or the pseudogene TRBV3-2) and TRBJ2-7; TRBD1 might be the D (5 bases). Germline V gives CDR1 LGHDT, CDR2 YNNKEL (reference sequence). CDR3 length: 16 residues. V lost 3 bases to trimming and J lost 0 bases, with 15 bases between them. CDR3 loop: CASSQNPPTASYEQYF. The CDR3 nucleotides read TGTGCCAGCAGCCAGAATCCCCCGACAGCCTCCTACGAGCAGTACTTC.

The V gene is TRBV5-4, the J gene TRBJ2-5; no clear D. Per the germline V gene, CDR1 is SGHNT and CDR2 is YYREEE (reference sequence). CDR3 length: 12 residues. V was shortened by 1 base and J by 5 bases, with 6 bases between the two germline ends. The CDR3 reads CASSLFLETQYF. The CDR3 coding sequence is TGTGCCAGCAGCTTGTTCCTGGAGACCCAGTACTTC.

The chain combines TRBV7-2 with TRBJ1-5; 8 nucleotides match TRBD1. There are 15 residues in the CDR3. Trimming took 2 bases from V and 3 from J; bases not matched to a gene: 3. CDR1 and CDR2 (germline): SGHTA, FQGNSA. CDR3 sequence: CASSLPGGNNQPQHF. Written as DNA, the CDR3 is TGTGCCAGCAGCTTACCAGGGGGCAACAATCAGCCCCAGCATTTT.

In its sample, this clone was seen a few times. This rearrangement joins TRBV30 to TRBJ1-1, with D uncertain. Germline V CDR1 and CDR2: GTSNPN, SVGIG (reference sequence). Between the trimmed V and J ends, which lost 0 bases and 1 base, there was a span of 6 bases. The CDR3 extends over 13 amino acids. The CDR3 DNA sequence: TGTGCCTGGAGTGTAGCGAGGAACACTGAAGCTTTCTTT. Residues: CAWSVARNTEAFF.